The source of this T cell receptor beta chain is a study of technical replicates of blood from a few donors. The CDR3 sequence is 14 residues long. Unmatched junction bases numbered 3, after V lost 4 bases and J lost 1 base. The germline V gene encodes CDR1 MNHNS and CDR2 SASEGT. Produced via immunoSEQ multiplex PCR; TCRdb's table is partial and in-frame only. The profile shows tens of thousands of clones, approximately 94% of them singletons. The receptor was isolated from a human donor in good health. Material for sequencing was T cells isolated from PBMCs. This chain links TRBV6-1 with TRBJ1-1; TRBD1 matches at 7 bases. CDR3 protein: CASSVRQGNTEAFF. Here the CDR3 DNA reads TGTGCCAGCAGTGTAAGACAGGGGAACACTGAAGCTTTCTTT.